A single sample is the source of the 5 T cell receptor beta chains below, sequenced in a study of liver allograft versus peripheral blood T cells. The overall study: The authors compared T cell receptor repertoires in transplanted livers with recipients' peripheral blood repertoires.

MiXCR, applied by TCRdb to the reads, yields one record per CDR3 protein. The table includes 9,300 or so distinct CDR3 sequences, about a sixth detected once. These receptor sequences come from a human patient who had a liver transplant. Some T cells may have originated in the graft donor.

With respect to this clonotype: This may come from a read error, since a much larger clone is one base off. The V gene is TRBV20-1, the J gene TRBJ1-6; D possibly corresponds to TRBD1 (5 bases). Deletions cut 5 bases from V and 7 bases from J, with 15 bases between. The CDR3 has 14 amino acids. Per the germline V gene, CDR1 is DFQATT and CDR2 is SNEGSKA (reference sequence). This chain's CDR3 is CSAYPGLGNSPLHF. CDR3 nucleotides: TGCAGTGCTTACCCGGGACTGGGAAATTCACCCCTCCACTTT.

This clonotype was counted a single time. The rearrangement joins TRBV7-9 to TRBJ1-5, with D possibly TRBD1 on 5 matching bases. Trimming cost V 5 bases and J 4 bases, with 15 bases left between them. The germline V gene encodes CDR1 SEHNR and CDR2 FQNEAQ (reference sequence). The CDR3 covers 15 residues. Here the CDR3 DNA reads TGTGCCAGCAGCCCCGGGGCAGGGCCAAATCAGCCCCAGCATTTT. It codes for CASSPGAGPNQPQHF.

This clonotype is medium-sized by share. The V gene is TRBV28, the J gene TRBJ1-1, with D unresolved. This CDR3 region has 15 residues. The germline V and J ends were trimmed by 4 bases and 0 bases, with 12 bases remaining between them. The germline V gene encodes CDR1 MDHEN and CDR2 SYDVKM. CDR3 nucleotides: TGTGCCAGCAGTTCTCCAGGATCCATGAACACTGAAGCTTTCTTT. Translating it yields CASSSPGSMNTEAFF.

This clonotype is labeled medium-sized. The J gene is TRBJ1-4, the V gene TRBV18; D gene unclear. CDR3 length: 15 residues. Germline V gene lookup returns CDR1 KGHSH and CDR2 LQKENI. Deletions cut 3 bases from V and 2 bases from J, with 10 bases between. The CDR3 protein is CASSPAGSTNEKLFF. The CDR3 DNA is TGTGCCAGCTCACCGGCAGGCTCGACTAATGAAAAACTGTTTTTT. Based on the CDR3 plus reference TRBV18 and TRBJ1-4, the full variable domain is NAGVMQNPRHLVRRRGQEARLRCSPMKGHSHVYWYRQLPEEGLKFMVYLQKENIIDESGMPKERFSAEFPKEGPSILRIQQVVRGDSAAYFCASSPAGSTNEKLFFGSGTQLSVL.

By frequency in the sample, this clonotype is medium-sized. This chain joins TRBV10-3 and TRBJ1-5; TRBD1 agrees at 7 bases. Unmatched junction bases numbered 8, after V lost 8 bases and J lost 4 bases. CDR1 and CDR2 (germline): ENHRY, SYGVKD. CDR3 length: 14 amino acids. As DNA, the CDR3 is TGTGCCATCGGGATTGAGGGGGCGAATCAGCCCCAGCATTTT. Protein sequence: CAIGIEGANQPQHF.